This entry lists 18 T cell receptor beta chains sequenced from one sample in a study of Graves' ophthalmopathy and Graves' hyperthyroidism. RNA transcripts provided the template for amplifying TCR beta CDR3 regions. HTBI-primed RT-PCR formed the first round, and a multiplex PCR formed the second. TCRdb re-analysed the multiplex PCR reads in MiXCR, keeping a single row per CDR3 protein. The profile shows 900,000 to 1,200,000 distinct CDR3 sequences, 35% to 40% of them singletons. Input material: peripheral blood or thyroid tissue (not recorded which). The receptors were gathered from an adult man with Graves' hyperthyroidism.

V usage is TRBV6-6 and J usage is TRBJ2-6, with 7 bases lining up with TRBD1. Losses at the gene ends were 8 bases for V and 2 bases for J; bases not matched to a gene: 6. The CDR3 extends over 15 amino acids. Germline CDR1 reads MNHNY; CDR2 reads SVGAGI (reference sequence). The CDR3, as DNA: TGTGCCAGCCGCCTCGGACAGGCTGGGGCCAACGTCCTGACTTTC. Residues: CASRLGQAGANVLTF.

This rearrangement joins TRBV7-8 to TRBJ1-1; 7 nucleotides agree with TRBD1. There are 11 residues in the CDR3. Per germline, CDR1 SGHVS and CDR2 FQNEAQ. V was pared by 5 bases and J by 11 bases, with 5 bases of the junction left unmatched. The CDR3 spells CASSPGGLAFF. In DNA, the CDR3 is TGTGCCAGCAGCCCAGGGGGGTTGGCTTTCTTT.

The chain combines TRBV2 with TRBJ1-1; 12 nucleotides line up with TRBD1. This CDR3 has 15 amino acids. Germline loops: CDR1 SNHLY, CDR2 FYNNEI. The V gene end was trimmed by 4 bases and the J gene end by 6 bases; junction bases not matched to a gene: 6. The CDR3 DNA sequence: TGTGCCAGCAGTGGGGGGACAGGGGGCGCCGCTGAAGCTTTCTTT. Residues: CASSGGTGGAAEAFF.

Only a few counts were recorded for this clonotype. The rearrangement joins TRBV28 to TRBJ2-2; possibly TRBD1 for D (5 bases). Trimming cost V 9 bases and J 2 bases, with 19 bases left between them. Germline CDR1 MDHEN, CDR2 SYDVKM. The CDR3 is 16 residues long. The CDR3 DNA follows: TGTGCCAGTACGCTGGGGCAGGCATTCAACACCGGGGAGCTGTTTTTT. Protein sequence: CASTLGQAFNTGELFF.

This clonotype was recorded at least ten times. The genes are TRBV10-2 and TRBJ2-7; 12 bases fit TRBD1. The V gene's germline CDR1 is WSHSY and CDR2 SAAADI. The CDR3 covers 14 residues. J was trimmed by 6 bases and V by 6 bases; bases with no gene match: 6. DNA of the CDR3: TGCGCCAGCAGCCACCCGGGACAGGGGGCCGAGCAGTACTTC. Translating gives CASSHPGQGAEQYF.

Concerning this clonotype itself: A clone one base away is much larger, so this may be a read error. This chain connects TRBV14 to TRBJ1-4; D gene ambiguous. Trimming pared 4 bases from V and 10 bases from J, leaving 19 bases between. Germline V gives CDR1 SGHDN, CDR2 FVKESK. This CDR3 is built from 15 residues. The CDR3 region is CASSPMVHLSGKLFF. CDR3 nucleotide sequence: TGTGCCAGCAGCCCGATGGTTCACCTCAGTGGAAAACTGTTTTTT.

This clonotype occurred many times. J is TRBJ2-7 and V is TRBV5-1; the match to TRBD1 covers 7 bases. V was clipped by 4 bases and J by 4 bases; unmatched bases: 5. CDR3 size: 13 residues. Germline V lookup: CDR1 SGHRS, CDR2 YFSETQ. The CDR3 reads CASSTGVQYEQYF. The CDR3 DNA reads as TGCGCCAGCAGCACAGGGGTCCAATACGAGCAGTACTTC.

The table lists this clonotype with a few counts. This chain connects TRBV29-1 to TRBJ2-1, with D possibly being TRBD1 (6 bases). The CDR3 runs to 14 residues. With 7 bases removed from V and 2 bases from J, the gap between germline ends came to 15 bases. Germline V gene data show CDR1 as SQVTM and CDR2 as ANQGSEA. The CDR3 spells CSAVGAFAYNEQFF. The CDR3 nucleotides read TGCAGCGCTGTGGGGGCTTTCGCCTACAATGAGCAGTTCTTC.

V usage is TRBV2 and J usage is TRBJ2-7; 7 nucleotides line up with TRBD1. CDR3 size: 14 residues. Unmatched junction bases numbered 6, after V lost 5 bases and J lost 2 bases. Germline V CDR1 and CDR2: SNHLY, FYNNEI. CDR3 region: CASSLTGNAYEQYF. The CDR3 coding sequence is TGTGCCAGCAGTTTGACAGGGAACGCCTACGAGCAGTACTTC.

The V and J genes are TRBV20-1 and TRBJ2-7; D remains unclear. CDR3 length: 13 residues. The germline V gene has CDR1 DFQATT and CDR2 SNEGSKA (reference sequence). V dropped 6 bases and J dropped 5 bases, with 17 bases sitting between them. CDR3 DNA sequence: TGCAGTGCCCCACAACAAAACCCCCACGAGCAGTACTTC. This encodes CSAPQQNPHEQYF.

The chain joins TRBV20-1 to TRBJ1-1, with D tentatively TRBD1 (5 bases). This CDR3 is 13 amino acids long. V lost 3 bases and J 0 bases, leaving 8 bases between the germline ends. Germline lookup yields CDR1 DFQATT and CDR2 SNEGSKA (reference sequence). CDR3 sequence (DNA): TGCAGTGCTAGGGCGACAGTGAACACTGAAGCTTTCTTT. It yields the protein CSARATVNTEAFF.

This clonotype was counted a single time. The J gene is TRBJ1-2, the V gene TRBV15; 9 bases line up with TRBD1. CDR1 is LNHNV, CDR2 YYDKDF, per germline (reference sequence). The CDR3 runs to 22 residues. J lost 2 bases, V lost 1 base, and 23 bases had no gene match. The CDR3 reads CATSRARQGGAGWDGANYGYTF. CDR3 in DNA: TGTGCCACCAGCAGAGCAAGACAGGGGGGCGCAGGTTGGGACGGAGCGAACTATGGCTACACCTTC.

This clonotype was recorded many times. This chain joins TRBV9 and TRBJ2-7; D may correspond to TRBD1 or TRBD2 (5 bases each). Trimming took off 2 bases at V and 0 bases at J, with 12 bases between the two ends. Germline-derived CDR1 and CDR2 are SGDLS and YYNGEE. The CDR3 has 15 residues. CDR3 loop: CASSVGTSSSYEQYF. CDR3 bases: TGTGCCAGCAGCGTCGGGACGTCGAGCTCCTACGAGCAGTACTTC.

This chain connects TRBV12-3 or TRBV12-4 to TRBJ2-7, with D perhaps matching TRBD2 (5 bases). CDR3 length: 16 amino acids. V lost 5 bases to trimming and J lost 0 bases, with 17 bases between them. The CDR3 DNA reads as TGTGCCAGCAGTCCCGCGCGAGGGATCAGCTCCTACGAGCAGTACTTC. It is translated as CASSPARGISSYEQYF.

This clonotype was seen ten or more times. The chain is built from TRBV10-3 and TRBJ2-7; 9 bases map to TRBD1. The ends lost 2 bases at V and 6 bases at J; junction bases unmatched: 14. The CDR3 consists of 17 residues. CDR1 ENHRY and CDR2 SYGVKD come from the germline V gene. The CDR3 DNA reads TGTGCCATCAGTGAGGAGACAGGGGGACGCGCCCTCGGCGAGCAGTACTTC. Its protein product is CAISEETGGRALGEQYF.

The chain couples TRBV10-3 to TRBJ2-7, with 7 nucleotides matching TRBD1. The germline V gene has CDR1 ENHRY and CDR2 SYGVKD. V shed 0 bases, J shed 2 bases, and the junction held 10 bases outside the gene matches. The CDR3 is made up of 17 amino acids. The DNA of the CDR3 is TGTGCCATCAGTGAGTCGTTCGGGACAGCCTCAACCTACGAGCAGTACTTC. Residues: CAISESFGTASTYEQYF.

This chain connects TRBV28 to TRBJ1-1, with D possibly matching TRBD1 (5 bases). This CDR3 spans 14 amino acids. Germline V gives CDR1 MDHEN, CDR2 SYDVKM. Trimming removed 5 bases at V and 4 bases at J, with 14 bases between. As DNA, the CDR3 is TGTGCCAGCAGTCCAACAGGTTTCGGCACTGAAGCTTTCTTT. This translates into CASSPTGFGTEAFF.

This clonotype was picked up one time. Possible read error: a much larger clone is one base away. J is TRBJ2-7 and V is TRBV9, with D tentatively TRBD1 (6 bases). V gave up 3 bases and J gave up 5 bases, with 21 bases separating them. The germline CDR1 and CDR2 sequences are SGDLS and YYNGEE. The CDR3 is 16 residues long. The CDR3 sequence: CASSGRPFTGSHEQYF. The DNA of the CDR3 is TGTGCCAGCAGCGGGAGGCCATTCACAGGGTCGCACGAGCAGTACTTC.